The rows below give T cell receptor beta chains drawn from one sample of a study of cytomegalovirus exposure and HLA in healthy donors. Using immunoSEQ multiplex PCR, the repertoire was profiled, and TCRdb retains in-frame clones only, with some absent. Its table lists about 65,000 clones. The sequencing input was PBMCs. The source of these receptors is a boy aged 10-17 years in good health and CMV-seronegative. The CDR3 runs from the conserved cysteine through the conserved F or W. Fields, in order: J gene, V gene, D gene, CDR3 DNA, CDR3 protein. A D gene is named only where the DNA matches it firmly.

j_gene: TRBJ2-7
v_gene: TRBV6-5
d_gene: TRBD1
CDR3nt: TGTGCCAGCACCGCGACAGGGGGAGAATACGAGCAGTACTTC
CDR3aa: CASTATGGEYEQYF

j_gene: TRBJ1-2
v_gene: TRBV27
d_gene: NA
CDR3nt: TGTGCCAGCAGTGATAGCCGGATCCATGGCTACACCTTC
CDR3aa: CASSDSRIHGYTF

j_gene: TRBJ2-7
v_gene: TRBV7-2
d_gene: TRBD2
CDR3nt: TGTGCCAGCACTCGGGGGGGAGGAGACTACGAGCAGTACTTC
CDR3aa: CASTRGGGDYEQYF

j_gene: TRBJ2-3
v_gene: TRBV5-1
d_gene: TRBD2
CDR3nt: TGCGCCAGCAGCACTACTTCCGGGACTAGCGGGGCCCACACAGATACGCAGTATTTT
CDR3aa: CASSTTSGTSGAHTDTQYF

j_gene: TRBJ1-1
v_gene: TRBV2
d_gene: TRBD1
CDR3nt: TGTGCCGGGGGGACAGGGACGAACACTGAAGCTTTCTTT
CDR3aa: CAGGTGTNTEAFF

j_gene: TRBJ2-4
v_gene: TRBV19
d_gene: NA
CDR3nt: TGTGCCAGTAGTATAGTGTCCGGGATTAAAAACATTCAGTACTTC
CDR3aa: CASSIVSGIKNIQYF

j_gene: TRBJ1-1
v_gene: TRBV27
d_gene: NA
CDR3nt: TGTGCCAGCAGTTTAAAATTATTCAACACTGAAGCTTTCTTT
CDR3aa: CASSLKLFNTEAFF

j_gene: TRBJ1-1
v_gene: TRBV5-5
d_gene: NA
CDR3nt: TGTGCCAGCAGCTACGAATTACGGTCGTTCACTGAAGCTTTCTTT
CDR3aa: CASSYELRSFTEAFF

j_gene: TRBJ1-6
v_gene: TRBV30
d_gene: NA
CDR3nt: TGTGCCTGGACTAAGCGGGACACCTATAATTCACCCCTCCACTTT
CDR3aa: CAWTKRDTYNSPLHF

j_gene: TRBJ1-2
v_gene: TRBV30
d_gene: NA
CDR3nt: TGTGCCTGGAGAGGAGGGGCTAGGGGCTACACCTTC
CDR3aa: CAWRGGARGYTF

j_gene: TRBJ2-7
v_gene: TRBV5-1
d_gene: TRBD1
CDR3nt: TGCGCCAGCAGCCATTTGTCCCTACCGGGACAGGGGGCCTACGAGCAGTACTTC
CDR3aa: CASSHLSLPGQGAYEQYF

j_gene: TRBJ1-1
v_gene: TRBV7-2
d_gene: TRBD1
CDR3nt: TGTGCCAGCAGCTCGGGACAGGGTCTGAACACTGAAGCTTTCTTT
CDR3aa: CASSSGQGLNTEAFF

j_gene: TRBJ1-4
v_gene: TRBV2
d_gene: TRBD1
CDR3nt: TGTGCCAGCAGGGGAGACAGGGGAACTGCGGAAAAACTGTTTTTT
CDR3aa: CASRGDRGTAEKLFF

j_gene: TRBJ1-1
v_gene: TRBV5-1
d_gene: TRBD1
CDR3nt: TGCGCCAGCAGCTTCAACAGGGGGTCTGAAGCTTTCTTT
CDR3aa: CASSFNRGSEAFF

j_gene: TRBJ2-1
v_gene: TRBV14
d_gene: NA
CDR3nt: TGTGCCAGCAGCCTCAGGGTTGGAGTTGGCAAACTTTACAATGAGCAGTTCTTC
CDR3aa: CASSLRVGVGKLYNEQFF

j_gene: TRBJ1-1
v_gene: TRBV29-1
d_gene: NA
CDR3nt: TGCAGCGTTCAACAGGGGAACACTGAAGCTTTCTTT
CDR3aa: CSVQQGNTEAFF

j_gene: TRBJ2-1
v_gene: TRBV19
d_gene: TRBD2
CDR3nt: TGTGCCAGTAGTTTAGCGGGAGGGCCCAATGAGCAGTTCTTC
CDR3aa: CASSLAGGPNEQFF

j_gene: TRBJ2-7
v_gene: TRBV6-1
d_gene: NA
CDR3nt: TGTGCCAGCAGAGGGGGTAGCGAAGGGCAGTACTTC
CDR3aa: CASRGGSEGQYF

j_gene: TRBJ1-4
v_gene: TRBV7-6
d_gene: NA
CDR3nt: TGTGCCAGCGGGGTGAGAGGGGAAAAACTGTTTTTT
CDR3aa: CASGVRGEKLFF

j_gene: TRBJ2-2
v_gene: TRBV5-4
d_gene: NA
CDR3nt: TGTGCCAGCAGGAGGACGGGGACCGGGGAGCTGTTTTTT
CDR3aa: CASRRTGTGELFF

j_gene: TRBJ2-7
v_gene: TRBV5-6
d_gene: NA
CDR3nt: TGTGCCAGCAGCGTGGGACGGAGAGATTACGAGCAGTACTTC
CDR3aa: CASSVGRRDYEQYF

j_gene: TRBJ2-2
v_gene: TRBV9
d_gene: NA
CDR3nt: TGTGCCAGCAGCGTCTCCGCTATGGACAGCGGACTAGGAGCATTTTCCGGGGAGCTGTTTTTT
CDR3aa: CASSVSAMDSGLGAFSGELFF

j_gene: TRBJ1-5
v_gene: TRBV19
d_gene: TRBD1
CDR3nt: TGTGCCAGCAGGACAGGGGACCGCAATCAGCCCCAGCATTTT
CDR3aa: CASRTGDRNQPQHF

j_gene: TRBJ2-3
v_gene: TRBV23-1
d_gene: TRBD1
CDR3nt: TGCGCCAGGCAAGACAGGGGGCAAACAGATACGCAGTATTTT
CDR3aa: CARQDRGQTDTQYF

j_gene: TRBJ2-7
v_gene: TRBV6-1
d_gene: TRBD1
CDR3nt: TGTGCCAGCAGTGATTTTGACAGGGAGTACGAGCAGTACTTC
CDR3aa: CASSDFDREYEQYF

j_gene: TRBJ2-7
v_gene: TRBV7-9
d_gene: NA
CDR3nt: TGTGCCAGCAGCTCCGAGTACGAGCAGTACTTC
CDR3aa: CASSSEYEQYF

j_gene: TRBJ2-1
v_gene: TRBV7-6
d_gene: TRBD1
CDR3nt: TGTGCCAGCAGCTCACCGGGACAGAGCTCCTACAATGAGCAGTTCTTC
CDR3aa: CASSSPGQSSYNEQFF

j_gene: TRBJ2-7
v_gene: TRBV11-2
d_gene: TRBD1
CDR3nt: TGTGCCAGCAGCTTACTAGTGGGACAGATGACCTACGAGCAGTACTTC
CDR3aa: CASSLLVGQMTYEQYF

j_gene: TRBJ1-4
v_gene: TRBV6-6
d_gene: TRBD1
CDR3nt: TGTGCCAGCAGTCCTGGAGGGGGCTTCAATGAAAAACTGTTTTTT
CDR3aa: CASSPGGGFNEKLFF

j_gene: TRBJ2-1
v_gene: TRBV19
d_gene: TRBD2
CDR3nt: TGTGCCGTCTCCCAAGCCTCTAGCGGGGGGTCCAATGAGCAGTTCTTC
CDR3aa: CAVSQASSGGSNEQFF

j_gene: TRBJ1-1
v_gene: TRBV15
d_gene: TRBD1
CDR3nt: TGTGCCACCAGCAGACCGGACAGGGGGCCTGACACTGAAGCTTTCTTT
CDR3aa: CATSRPDRGPDTEAFF

j_gene: TRBJ2-1
v_gene: TRBV6-1
d_gene: NA
CDR3nt: TGTGCCACCATCACCGGGGGAAAGGAGCAGTTCTTC
CDR3aa: CATITGGKEQFF

j_gene: TRBJ1-5
v_gene: TRBV4-1
d_gene: NA
CDR3nt: TGCGCCAGCAGCCAAGACAGTACCAATCAGCCCCAGCATTTT
CDR3aa: CASSQDSTNQPQHF

j_gene: TRBJ2-5
v_gene: TRBV7-7
d_gene: TRBD1
CDR3nt: TGTGCCAGCAGCTTTGGGACAGGAGAGACCCAGTACTTC
CDR3aa: CASSFGTGETQYF

j_gene: TRBJ1-5
v_gene: TRBV19
d_gene: NA
CDR3nt: TGTGCCAGCAAACGCCGCCCGACAGAAAGCAATCAGCCCCAGCATTTT
CDR3aa: CASKRRPTESNQPQHF

j_gene: TRBJ2-7
v_gene: TRBV5-4
d_gene: TRBD2
CDR3nt: TGTGCCAGCAGCTTGGAAGGGCTAGCGGGGGTTTACGAGCAGTACTTC
CDR3aa: CASSLEGLAGVYEQYF

j_gene: TRBJ2-7
v_gene: TRBV9
d_gene: TRBD1
CDR3nt: TGTGCCAGCAGCGTAGCTGTTGGGGACAGCCAAGGCGAGCAGTACTTC
CDR3aa: CASSVAVGDSQGEQYF

j_gene: TRBJ2-7
v_gene: TRBV30
d_gene: NA
CDR3nt: TGTGCCTGGAGTGTGGGCAGGGTGTACGAGCAGTACTTC
CDR3aa: CAWSVGRVYEQYF

j_gene: TRBJ2-7
v_gene: TRBV5-6
d_gene: TRBD1
CDR3nt: TGTGCCAGCGGGCCCCAAGGACAGGGAGGATACGAGCAGTACTTC
CDR3aa: CASGPQGQGGYEQYF

j_gene: TRBJ1-2
v_gene: TRBV18
d_gene: NA
CDR3nt: TGTGCCAGCTCACCCCTTAACGTGAGAACGGACTATGGCTACACCTTC
CDR3aa: CASSPLNVRTDYGYTF

j_gene: TRBJ2-3
v_gene: TRBV4-3
d_gene: NA
CDR3nt: TGCGCCAGCAGCCCCAATACCCGGTTCACAGATACGCAGTATTTT
CDR3aa: CASSPNTRFTDTQYF

j_gene: TRBJ1-5
v_gene: TRBV4-1
d_gene: NA
CDR3nt: TGCGCCAGCAGCCCGCCCGGGGCAGGGGATCAGCCCCAGCATTTT
CDR3aa: CASSPPGAGDQPQHF

j_gene: TRBJ1-3
v_gene: TRBV6-6
d_gene: NA
CDR3nt: TGTGCCAGCACCGGACGACAGGGAAACACCATATATTTT
CDR3aa: CASTGRQGNTIYF

j_gene: TRBJ2-5
v_gene: TRBV5-1
d_gene: NA
CDR3nt: TGCGCCAGCAGAGGAGAAGAGACCCAGTACTTC
CDR3aa: CASRGEETQYF

j_gene: TRBJ1-2
v_gene: TRBV5-1
d_gene: TRBD1
CDR3nt: TGCGCCAGCAGCCCGGGACAGGGTGTAAACTATGGCTACACCTTC
CDR3aa: CASSPGQGVNYGYTF

j_gene: TRBJ2-1
v_gene: TRBV5-1
d_gene: TRBD2
CDR3nt: TGCGCCAGCAGCTCCCTCTCACTAGCGGGCATAGTCAATGAGCAGTTCTTC
CDR3aa: CASSSLSLAGIVNEQFF